This T cell receptor (beta chain) came from a study of metastatic and nonmetastatic thyroid tumors. Study in general: Both malignant and benign thyroid patients supplied peripheral blood and tumor or nodule tissue samples, across which the repertoires of these patients were then compared.

Germline V gene data show CDR1 as DFQATT and CDR2 as SNEGSKA (reference sequence). The CDR3 consists of 19 residues. With V trimmed by 3 bases and J by 0 bases, 13 bases remained unmatched. General study points: Significantly higher TCR beta diversity was reportedly seen in malignant thyroid tumors than benign nodules, in blood and tumor.

The authors' processing: Variation in CDR3 across clinicopathological groups served as the basis for constructing a distant-metastasis classifier in papillary thyroid cancer. TCRdb reprocessed the PCR reads using MiXCR. These V and J calls are TCRdb output, not the study's own analysis. The sample carries 30,000 to 50,000 clones, roughly 13% recorded once. Thyroid surgery was preceded by no treatment in any patient. This clone was observed many times. What it recognizes is unknown. The TCR comes from a female donor with papillary thyroid cancer or a benign thyroid nodule (not recorded which). Some clones in this sample may be carry-over from other donors' samples. The V call is TRBV20-1, the J call TRBJ2-1; 11 nucleotides line up with TRBD2. Sequenced: blood. CDR3 DNA sequence: TGCAGTGCTAGGGGCCGGGGGACTAGCGGTACCAGCTCCTACAATGAGCAGTTCTTC. This sequence encodes CSARGRGTSGTSSYNEQFF.